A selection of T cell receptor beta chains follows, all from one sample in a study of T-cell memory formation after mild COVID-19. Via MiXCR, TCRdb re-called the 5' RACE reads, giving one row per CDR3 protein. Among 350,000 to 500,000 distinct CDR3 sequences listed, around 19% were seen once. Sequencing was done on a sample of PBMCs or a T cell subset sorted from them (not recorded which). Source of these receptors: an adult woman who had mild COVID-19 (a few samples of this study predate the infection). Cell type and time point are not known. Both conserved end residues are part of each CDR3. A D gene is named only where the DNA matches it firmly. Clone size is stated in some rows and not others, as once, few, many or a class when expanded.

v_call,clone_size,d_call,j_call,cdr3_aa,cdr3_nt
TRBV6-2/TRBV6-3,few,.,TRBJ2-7,CASSSSSTISEQYF,TGTGCCAGCAGTTCCTCCTCCACCATCAGCGAGCAGTACTTC
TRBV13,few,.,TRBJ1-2,CASSSGRSYGYTF,TGTGCCAGCAGCTCCGGACGTTCCTATGGCTACACCTTC
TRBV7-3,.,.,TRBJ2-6,CASSSDGSGANVLTF,TGTGCCAGCAGCTCCGACGGGTCTGGGGCCAACGTCCTGACTTTC
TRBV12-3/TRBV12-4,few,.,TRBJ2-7,CASSLPPTYEQYF,TGTGCCAGCAGTTTACCCCCCACCTACGAGCAGTACTTC
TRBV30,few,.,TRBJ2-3,CAWSSPSGSVVTDTQYF,TGTGCCTGGAGTTCCCCCTCGGGGTCAGTTGTCACAGATACGCAGTATTTT
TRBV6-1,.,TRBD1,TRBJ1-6,CASSPPTGVDSPLHF,TGTGCCAGCAGTCCTCCTACAGGGGTGGACTCACCCCTCCACTTT
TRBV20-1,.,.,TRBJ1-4,CSASRYRANEKLFF,TGCAGTGCTAGCAGGTACCGGGCTAATGAAAAACTGTTTTTT
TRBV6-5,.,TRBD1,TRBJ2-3,CASSYYRGTDTQYF,TGTGCCAGCAGTTACTACAGGGGGACAGATACGCAGTATTTT
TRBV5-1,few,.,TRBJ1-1,CASSWAHGGENTEAFF,TGCGCTAGCAGCTGGGCACACGGGGGGGAGAACACTGAAGCTTTCTTT
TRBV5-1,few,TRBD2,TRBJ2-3,CASSQGLAAIDTQYF,TGCGCCAGCAGCCAGGGACTAGCGGCTATCGATACGCAGTATTTT
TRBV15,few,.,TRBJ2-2,CATSRPEEQKNTGELFF,TGTGCCACCAGCAGACCTGAGGAACAGAAGAACACCGGGGAGCTGTTTTTT
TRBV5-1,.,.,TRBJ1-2,CASSRQAGDGYTF,TGCGCCAGCAGCCGACAGGCAGGGGATGGCTACACCTTC
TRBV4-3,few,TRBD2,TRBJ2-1,CASSQDPLAGTEQFF,TGCGCCAGCAGCCAAGATCCCCTAGCGGGAACTGAGCAGTTCTTC